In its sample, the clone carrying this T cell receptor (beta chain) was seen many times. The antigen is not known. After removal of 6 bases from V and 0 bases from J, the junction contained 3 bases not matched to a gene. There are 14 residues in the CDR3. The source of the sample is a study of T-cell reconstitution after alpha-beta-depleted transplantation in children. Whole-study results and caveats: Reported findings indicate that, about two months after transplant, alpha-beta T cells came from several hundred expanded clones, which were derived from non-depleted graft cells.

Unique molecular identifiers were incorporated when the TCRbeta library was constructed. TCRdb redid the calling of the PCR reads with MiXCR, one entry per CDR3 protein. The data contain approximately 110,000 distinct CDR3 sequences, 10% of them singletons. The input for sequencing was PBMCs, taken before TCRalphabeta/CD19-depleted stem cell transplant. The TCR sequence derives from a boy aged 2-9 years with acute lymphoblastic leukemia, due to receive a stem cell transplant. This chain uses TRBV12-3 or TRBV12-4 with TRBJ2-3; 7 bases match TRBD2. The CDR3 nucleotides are TGTGCCAGCAGGAATAGCGGGAGCACAGATACGCAGTATTTT. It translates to CASRNSGSTDTQYF.